Below are 4 T cell receptor beta chains sequenced from a single sample in a study of low-dose radiotherapy and immunotherapy resistance in tumors. The time point: before trial treatment. TRAV- and TRBV-specific primers primed first-strand cDNA, covering alpha and beta chains. With a V-primer adapter and a constant-region primer, TCRs were amplified for approximately 20 PCR cycles. TCRdb analysed the reads with MiXCR anew, one entry per CDR3 protein. The sample records some 60,000 distinct CDR3 sequences, roughly 29% being singletons. Specimen: PBMCs, collected before treatment. The receptor source for this set is a male donor with rectosigmoid adenocarcinoma.

This clonotype was detected many times. The J gene is TRBJ2-7, the V gene TRBV19, with unresolved D. The germline V gene encodes CDR1 LNHDA and CDR2 SQIVND (reference sequence). V was pared by 4 bases and J by 9 bases, with 25 bases between. CDR3 length: 16 amino acids. Here the CDR3 DNA reads TGTGCCAGTAGTACAGGATATCGACAAACCCTACGAGGGCAGTACTTC. This translates into CASSTGYRQTLRGQYF.

There are many counts of this clonotype. One junction end does not reproduce the germline sequence, and a read error may be involved. The gene calls are TRBV4-1 and TRBJ2-3; D remains ambiguous. Looked up from germline, CDR1 is MGHRA and CDR2 is YSYEKL. CDR3 length: 16 residues. CDR3 nucleotide sequence: TGTGCCAGCAGCTCCGGGTCAAACAGCGTAGGAGATACGCAGTATTTT. Its translation is CASSSGSNSVGDTQYF.

This clonotype was counted at least ten times. The CDR3 loop is CASSPGTKDGADTQYF. CDR3 nucleotides: TGTGCCAGCAGCCCCGGGACGAAAGATGGGGCAGATACGCAGTATTTT. V gene TRBV5-4 combines with J gene TRBJ2-3; tentatively, D is TRBD1 or TRBD2 (5 bases each). V was shortened by 4 bases and J by 4 bases, with 19 bases between the two germline ends. The CDR3 has 16 residues. CDR1 and CDR2 from the germline V gene are SGHNT and YYREEE (reference sequence).

This clonotype was counted ten times or more. The chain recombines TRBV12-3 or TRBV12-4 with TRBJ2-4; 10 bases line up with TRBD2. Trimming took 5 bases from V and 8 from J; bases not matched to a gene: 6. CDR3 length: 14 amino acids. CDR3: CASSTSGGAYIQYF. Written as DNA, the CDR3 is TGTGCCAGCAGTACAAGCGGGGGGGCATACATTCAGTACTTC.